The rows below give T cell receptor beta chains drawn from one sample of a study of blood T cell repertoires in COVID-19. Measured with immunoSEQ multiplex PCR; TCRdb has only the in-frame clones, and not every one. The sample has 65,000 to 95,000 clones; about 87% are singletons. Sequencing used peripheral blood. The receptors here all came from a man in his fifties or sixties with active COVID-19. Both conserved end residues are part of each CDR3.

V | CDR3
TRBV24-1 | CATSASGGAGTQYF
TRBV9 | CASRAVPGLAGYEQYF
TRBV3-1/TRBV3-2 | CASSPRQGNSPLHF
TRBV5-8 | CASSWEGLGGNEQFF
TRBV5-4 | CASSPEPGERNSPLHF
TRBV28 | CASSLKQGREKLFF
TRBV11-2 | CASSVAGGSYNEQFF
TRBV3-1/TRBV3-2 | CASSQDSIPYEQYF
TRBV11-2 | CASSSTGSPLHF
TRBV23-1 | CASSLGGGHGYTF
TRBV11-2 | CASSSSGTTNTEAFF
TRBV11-2 | CASGRGLAGEETQYF
TRBV29-1 | CSVRTTSNQPQHF
TRBV21-1 | CASSKGDSLGPRNTIYF
TRBV3-1/TRBV3-2 | CASSIRTSGGSDTQYF
TRBV9 | CASSVATGVDSYEQYF
TRBV3-1/TRBV3-2 | CASSQVLAWGTGELFF
TRBV28 | CATRTGLIYGYTF
TRBV7-2 | CASSFRGQGYTF
TRBV4-1 | CASSQTPRDGSYEQYF
TRBV28 | CASGEGAANEKLFF
TRBV7-9 | CASSLVRANGDEQFF
TRBV11-2 | CASSLESGNYGYTF
TRBV29-1 | CRVAGEDEQYF
TRBV4-2 | CASSQDGTPSGGTEAFF
TRBV4-1 | CASSQFQNSNQPQHF
TRBV7-9 | CASSLDARAGQYF
TRBV28 | CASSLRLNPRETQYF
TRBV29-1 | CSVEGSRDSYGYTF
TRBV7-3 | CASSLGSRSSSYNEQFF
TRBV5-1 | CASSSRTGANTGELFF
TRBV10-3 | CATLLWGGQGAGEQYF
TRBV28 | CATQTGGGYGYTF
TRBV6-5 | CASRSGQVYNSPLHF
TRBV3-1/TRBV3-2 | CASSQDLPPRGRGLNEQFF
TRBV18 | CASSLSAAAGETQYF
TRBV7-2 | CASSPSARSRRLFF
TRBV29-1 | CSVETAGGWETQYF